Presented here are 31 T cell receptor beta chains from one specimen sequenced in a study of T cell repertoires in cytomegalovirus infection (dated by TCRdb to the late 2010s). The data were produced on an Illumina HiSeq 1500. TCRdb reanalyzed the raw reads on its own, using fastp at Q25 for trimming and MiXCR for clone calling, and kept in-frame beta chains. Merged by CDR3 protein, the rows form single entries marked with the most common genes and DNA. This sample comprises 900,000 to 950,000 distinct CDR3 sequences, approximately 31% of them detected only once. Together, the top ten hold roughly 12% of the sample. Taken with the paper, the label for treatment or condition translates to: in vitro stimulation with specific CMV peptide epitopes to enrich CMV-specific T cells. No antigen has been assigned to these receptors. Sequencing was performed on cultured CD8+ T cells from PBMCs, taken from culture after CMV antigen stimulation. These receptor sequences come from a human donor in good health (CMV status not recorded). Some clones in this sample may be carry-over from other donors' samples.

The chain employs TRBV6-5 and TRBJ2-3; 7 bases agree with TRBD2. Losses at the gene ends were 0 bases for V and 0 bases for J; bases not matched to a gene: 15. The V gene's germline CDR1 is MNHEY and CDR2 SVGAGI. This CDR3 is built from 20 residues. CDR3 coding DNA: TGTGCCAGCAGTTACTCGGGAGGGGATGAATTCTACTCTAGCACAGATACGCAGTATTTT. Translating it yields CASSYSGGDEFYSSTDTQYF.

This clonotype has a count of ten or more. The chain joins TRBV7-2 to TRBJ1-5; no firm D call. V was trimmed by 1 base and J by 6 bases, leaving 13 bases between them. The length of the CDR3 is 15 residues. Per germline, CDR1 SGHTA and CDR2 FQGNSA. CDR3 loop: CASSLVADESQPQHF. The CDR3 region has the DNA TGTGCCAGCAGCTTAGTAGCGGATGAGAGTCAGCCCCAGCATTTT.

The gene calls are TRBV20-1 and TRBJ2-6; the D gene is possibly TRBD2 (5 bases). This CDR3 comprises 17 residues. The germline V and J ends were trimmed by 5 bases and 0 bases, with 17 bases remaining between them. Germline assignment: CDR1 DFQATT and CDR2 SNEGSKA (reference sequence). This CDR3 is CSARGITVDSGANVLTF. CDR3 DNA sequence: TGCAGTGCTCGAGGGATAACCGTCGACTCTGGGGCCAACGTCCTGACTTTC.

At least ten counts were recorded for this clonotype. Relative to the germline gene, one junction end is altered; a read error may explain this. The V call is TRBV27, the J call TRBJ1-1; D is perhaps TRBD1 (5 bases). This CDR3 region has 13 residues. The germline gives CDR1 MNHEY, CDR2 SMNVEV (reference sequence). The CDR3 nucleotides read TGTGCCAGCAGCTTATCCGGGGGCACTGAAGCTTTCTTT. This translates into CASSLSGGTEAFF.

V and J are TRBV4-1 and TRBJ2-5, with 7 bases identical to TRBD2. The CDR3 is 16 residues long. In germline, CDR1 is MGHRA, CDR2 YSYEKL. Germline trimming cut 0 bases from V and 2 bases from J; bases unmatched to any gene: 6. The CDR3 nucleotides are TGCGCCAGCAGCCAAGAACCGGGACTACCTCAAGAGACCCAGTACTTC. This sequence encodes CASSQEPGLPQETQYF.

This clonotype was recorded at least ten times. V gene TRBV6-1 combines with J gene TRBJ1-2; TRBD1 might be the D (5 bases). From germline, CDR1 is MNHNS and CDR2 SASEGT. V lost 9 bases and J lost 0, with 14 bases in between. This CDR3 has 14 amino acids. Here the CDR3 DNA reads TGTGCCAGTATACAGGTGCCGGCTAACTATGGCTACACCTTC. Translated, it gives CASIQVPANYGYTF.

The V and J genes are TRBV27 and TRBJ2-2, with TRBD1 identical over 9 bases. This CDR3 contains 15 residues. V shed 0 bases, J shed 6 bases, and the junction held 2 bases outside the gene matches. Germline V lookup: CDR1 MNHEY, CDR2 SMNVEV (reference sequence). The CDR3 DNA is TGTGCCAGCAGTTTATCTTGGACAGGGGCCGGGGAGCTGTTTTTT. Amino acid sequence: CASSLSWTGAGELFF.

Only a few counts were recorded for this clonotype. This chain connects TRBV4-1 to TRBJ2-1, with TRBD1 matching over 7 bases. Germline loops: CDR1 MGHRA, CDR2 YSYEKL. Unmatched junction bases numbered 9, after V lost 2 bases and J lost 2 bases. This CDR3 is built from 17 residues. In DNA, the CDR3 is TGCGCCAGCAGCCAAACACCCCGGGACAGCCCCTACAATGAGCAGTTCTTC. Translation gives CASSQTPRDSPYNEQFF.

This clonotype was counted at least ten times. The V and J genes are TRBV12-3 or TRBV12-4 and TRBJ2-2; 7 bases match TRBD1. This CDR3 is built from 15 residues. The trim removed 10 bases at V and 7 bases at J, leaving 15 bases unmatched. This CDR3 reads CATFDRVTTNGELFF. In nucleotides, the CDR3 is TGTGCCACCTTCGACAGGGTCACGACAAACGGGGAGCTGTTTTTT.

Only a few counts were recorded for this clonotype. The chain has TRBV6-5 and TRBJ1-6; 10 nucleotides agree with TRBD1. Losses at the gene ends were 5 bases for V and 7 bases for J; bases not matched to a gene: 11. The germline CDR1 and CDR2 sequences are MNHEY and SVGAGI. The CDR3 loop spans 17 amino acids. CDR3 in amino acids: CASSLDYMGQGNSPLHF. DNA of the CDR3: TGTGCCAGCAGTCTAGACTACATGGGACAGGGGAATTCACCCCTCCACTTT.

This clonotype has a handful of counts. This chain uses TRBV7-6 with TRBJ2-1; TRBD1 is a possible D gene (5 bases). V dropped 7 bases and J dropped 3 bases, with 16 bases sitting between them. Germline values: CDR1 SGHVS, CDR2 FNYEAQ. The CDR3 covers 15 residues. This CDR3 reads CASTRVWQGYNEQFF. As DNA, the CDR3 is TGTGCCAGCACCCGCGTTTGGCAGGGCTACAATGAGCAGTTCTTC.

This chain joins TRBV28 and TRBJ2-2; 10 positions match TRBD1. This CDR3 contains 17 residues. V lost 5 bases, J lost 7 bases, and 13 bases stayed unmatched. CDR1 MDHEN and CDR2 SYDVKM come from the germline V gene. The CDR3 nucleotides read TGTGCCAGCAGTCCCAACGACAGGGGGCTTATGGGCGGGGAGCTGTTTTTT. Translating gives CASSPNDRGLMGGELFF. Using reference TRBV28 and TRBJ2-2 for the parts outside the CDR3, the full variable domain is DVKVTQSSRYLVKRTGEKVFLECVQDMDHENMFWYRQDPGLGLRLIYFSYDVKMKEKGDIPEGYSVSREKKERFSLILESASTNQTSMYLCASSPNDRGLMGGELFFGEGSRLTVL.

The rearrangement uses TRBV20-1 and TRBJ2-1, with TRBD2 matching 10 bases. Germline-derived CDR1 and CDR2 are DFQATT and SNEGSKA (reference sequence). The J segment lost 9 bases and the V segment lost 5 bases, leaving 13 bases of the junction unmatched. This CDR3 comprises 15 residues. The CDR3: CSALPTSGFWVEQFF. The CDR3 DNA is TGCAGTGCTCTTCCGACTAGCGGGTTTTGGGTTGAGCAGTTCTTC.

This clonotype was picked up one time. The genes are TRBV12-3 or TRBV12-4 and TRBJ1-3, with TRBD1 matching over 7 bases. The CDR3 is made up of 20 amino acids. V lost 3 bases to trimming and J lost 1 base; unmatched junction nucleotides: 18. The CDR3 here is CASSFWAGGIPIESGNTIYF. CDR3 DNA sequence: TGTGCCAGCAGTTTTTGGGCAGGGGGAATTCCAATTGAGTCTGGAAACACCATATATTTT.

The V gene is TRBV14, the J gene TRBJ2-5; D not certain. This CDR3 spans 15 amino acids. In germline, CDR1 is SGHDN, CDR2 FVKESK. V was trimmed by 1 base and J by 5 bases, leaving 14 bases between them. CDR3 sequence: CASSQAWLDTETQYF. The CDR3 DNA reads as TGTGCCAGCAGCCAAGCTTGGCTAGATACGGAGACCCAGTACTTC.

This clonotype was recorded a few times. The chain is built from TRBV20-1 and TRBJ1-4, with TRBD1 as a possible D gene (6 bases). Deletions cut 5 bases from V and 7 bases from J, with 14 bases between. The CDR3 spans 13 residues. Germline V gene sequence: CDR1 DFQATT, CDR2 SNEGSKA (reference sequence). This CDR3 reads CSAPGALAEKLFF. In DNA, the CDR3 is TGCAGTGCTCCAGGGGCCTTGGCTGAAAAACTGTTTTTT.

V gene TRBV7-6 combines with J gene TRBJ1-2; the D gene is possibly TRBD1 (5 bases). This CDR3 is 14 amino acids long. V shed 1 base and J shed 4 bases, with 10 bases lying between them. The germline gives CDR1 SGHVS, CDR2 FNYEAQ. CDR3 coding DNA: TGTGCCAGCAGCTTAGGATGGGGGGGCTATGGCTACACCTTC. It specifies CASSLGWGGYGYTF.

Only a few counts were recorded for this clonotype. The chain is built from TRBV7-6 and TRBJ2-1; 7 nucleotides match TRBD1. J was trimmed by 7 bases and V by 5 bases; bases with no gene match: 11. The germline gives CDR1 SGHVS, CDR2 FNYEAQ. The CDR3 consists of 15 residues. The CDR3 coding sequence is TGTGCCAGCAGCCGCCGACAGGGCCCACAGAATGAGCAGTTCTTC. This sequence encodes CASSRRQGPQNEQFF.

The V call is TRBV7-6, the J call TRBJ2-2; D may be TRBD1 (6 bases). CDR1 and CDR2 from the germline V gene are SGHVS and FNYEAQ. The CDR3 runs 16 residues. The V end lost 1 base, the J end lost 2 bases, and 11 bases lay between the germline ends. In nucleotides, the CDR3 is TGTGCCAGCAGCTTAGGGACAGAATCAAACACCGGGGAGCTGTTTTTT. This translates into CASSLGTESNTGELFF.

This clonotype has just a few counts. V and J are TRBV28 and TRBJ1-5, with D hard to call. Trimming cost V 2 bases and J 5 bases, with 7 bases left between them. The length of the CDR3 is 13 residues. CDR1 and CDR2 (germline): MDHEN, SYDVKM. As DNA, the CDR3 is TGTGCCAGCAGTTTAGTGCACTATCAGCCCCAGCATTTT. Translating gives CASSLVHYQPQHF.

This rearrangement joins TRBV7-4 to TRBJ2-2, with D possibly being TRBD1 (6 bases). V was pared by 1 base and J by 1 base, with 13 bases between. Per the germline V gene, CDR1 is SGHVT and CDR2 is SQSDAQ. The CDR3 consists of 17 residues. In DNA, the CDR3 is TGTGCCAGCAGCTTAGTTGGGGGACACCTGAACACCGGGGAGCTGTTTTTT. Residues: CASSLVGGHLNTGELFF.

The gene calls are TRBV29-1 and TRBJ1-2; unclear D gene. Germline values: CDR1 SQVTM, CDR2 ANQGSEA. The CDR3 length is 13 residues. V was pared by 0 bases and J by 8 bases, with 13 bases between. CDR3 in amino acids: CSVEDTNARGYTF. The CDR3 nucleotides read TGCAGCGTTGAAGACACAAATGCGCGGGGCTACACCTTC.

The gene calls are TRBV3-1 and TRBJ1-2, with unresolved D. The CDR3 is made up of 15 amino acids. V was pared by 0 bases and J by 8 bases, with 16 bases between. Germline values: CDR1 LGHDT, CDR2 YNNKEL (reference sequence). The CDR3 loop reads CASSQDLQAFEGYTF. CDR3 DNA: TGTGCCAGCAGCCAAGATTTGCAGGCGTTCGAGGGCTACACCTTC.

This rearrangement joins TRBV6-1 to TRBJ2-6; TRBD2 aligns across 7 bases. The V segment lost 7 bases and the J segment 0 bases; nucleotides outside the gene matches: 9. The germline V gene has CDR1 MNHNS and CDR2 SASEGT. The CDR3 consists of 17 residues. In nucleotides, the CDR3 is TGTGCCAGCAAGGGAGGGTCCCACTACTCTGGGGCCAACGTCCTGACTTTC. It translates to CASKGGSHYSGANVLTF.

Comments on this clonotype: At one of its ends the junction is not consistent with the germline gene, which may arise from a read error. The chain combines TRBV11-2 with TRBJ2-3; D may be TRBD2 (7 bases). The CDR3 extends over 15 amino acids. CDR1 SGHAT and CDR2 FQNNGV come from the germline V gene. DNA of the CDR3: TGTGCCAGCAGCCCGGGAGGATGGGACACAGATATGCAGTATTTT. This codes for CASSPGGWDTDMQYF.

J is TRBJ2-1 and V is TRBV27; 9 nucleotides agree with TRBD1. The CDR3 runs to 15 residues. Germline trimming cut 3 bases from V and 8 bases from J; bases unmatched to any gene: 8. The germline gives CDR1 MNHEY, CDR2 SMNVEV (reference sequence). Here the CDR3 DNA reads TGTGCCAGCAGTTTCCTACAGGGGGCTAGGGATGAGCAGTTCTTC. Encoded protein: CASSFLQGARDEQFF.

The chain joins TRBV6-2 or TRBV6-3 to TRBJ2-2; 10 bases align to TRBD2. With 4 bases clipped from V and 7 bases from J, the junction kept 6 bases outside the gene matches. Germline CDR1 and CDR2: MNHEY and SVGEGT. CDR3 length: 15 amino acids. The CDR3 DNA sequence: TGTGCCAGCAGTTCGAGCGGGGGGGCCATCGGGGAGCTGTTTTTT. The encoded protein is CASSSSGGAIGELFF.

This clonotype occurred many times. Written as DNA, the CDR3 is TGTGCCAGTAGTCCGGGACTGTCACCCCTCCACTTT. Amino acid sequence: CASSPGLSPLHF. The chain uses TRBV19 and TRBJ1-6; tentatively, D is TRBD1 (5 bases). The CDR3 runs to 12 residues. V was shortened by 5 bases and J by 10 bases, with 9 bases between the two germline ends. Germline CDR1 reads LNHDA; CDR2 reads SQIVND (reference sequence).

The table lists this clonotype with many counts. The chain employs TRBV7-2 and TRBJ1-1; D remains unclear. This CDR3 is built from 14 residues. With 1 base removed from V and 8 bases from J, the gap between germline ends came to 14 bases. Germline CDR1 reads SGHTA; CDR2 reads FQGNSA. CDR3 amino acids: CASSLGPESPEAFF. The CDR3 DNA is TGTGCCAGCAGCTTAGGTCCAGAATCCCCCGAAGCTTTCTTT.

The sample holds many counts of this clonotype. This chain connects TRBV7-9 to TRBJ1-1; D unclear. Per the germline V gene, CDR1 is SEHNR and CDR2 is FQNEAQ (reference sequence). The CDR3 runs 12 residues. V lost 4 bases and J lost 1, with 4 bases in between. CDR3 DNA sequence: TGTGCCAGCAGCTACCAGAACACTGAAGCTTTCTTT. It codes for CASSYQNTEAFF.

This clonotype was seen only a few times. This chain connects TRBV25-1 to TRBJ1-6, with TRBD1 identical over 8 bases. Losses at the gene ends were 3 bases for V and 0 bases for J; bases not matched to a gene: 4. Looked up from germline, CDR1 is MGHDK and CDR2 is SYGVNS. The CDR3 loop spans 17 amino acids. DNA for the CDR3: TGTGCCAGCAGTGAGGGACAGGCGAGCTCCTATAATTCACCCCTCCACTTT. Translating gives CASSEGQASSYNSPLHF.